This T cell receptor (beta chain) was recovered during a study of T cell responses to AZD1222 COVID-19 vaccine. Sequenced by immunoSEQ multiplex PCR; TCRdb stores in-frame clones only, minus some. The table has 95,000 or so clones, roughly nine tenths seen once. Trimming removed 8 bases at V and 0 bases at J, with 10 bases between. The germline V gene encodes CDR1 MNHEY and CDR2 SMNVEV (reference sequence). The CDR3 is made up of 14 amino acids. The material was peripheral blood, obtained on day 0 of MenACWY control vaccination. The chain joins TRBV27 to TRBJ2-2; D gene uncertain. The receptor was isolated from an adult in good health. In DNA form, the CDR3 reads TGTGCCAGCGGTGCGCGCGCGAACACCGGGGAGCTGTTTTTT. Its translation is CASGARANTGELFF.